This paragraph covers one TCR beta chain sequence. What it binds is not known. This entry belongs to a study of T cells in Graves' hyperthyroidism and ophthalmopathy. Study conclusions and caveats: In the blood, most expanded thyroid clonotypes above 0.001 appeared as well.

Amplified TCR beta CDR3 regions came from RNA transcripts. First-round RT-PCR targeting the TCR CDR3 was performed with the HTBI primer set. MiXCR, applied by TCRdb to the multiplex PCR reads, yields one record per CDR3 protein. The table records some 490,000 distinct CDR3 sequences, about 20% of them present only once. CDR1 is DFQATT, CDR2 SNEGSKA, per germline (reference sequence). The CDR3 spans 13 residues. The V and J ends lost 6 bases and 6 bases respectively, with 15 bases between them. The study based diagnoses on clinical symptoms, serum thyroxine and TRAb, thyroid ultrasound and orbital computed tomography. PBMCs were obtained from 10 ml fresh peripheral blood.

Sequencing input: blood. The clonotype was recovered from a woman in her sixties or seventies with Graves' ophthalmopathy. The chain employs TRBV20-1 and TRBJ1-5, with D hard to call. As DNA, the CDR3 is TGCAGTGCCCTCGTTTCGGTCAGTCAGCCCCAGCATTTT. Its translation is CSALVSVSQPQHF.